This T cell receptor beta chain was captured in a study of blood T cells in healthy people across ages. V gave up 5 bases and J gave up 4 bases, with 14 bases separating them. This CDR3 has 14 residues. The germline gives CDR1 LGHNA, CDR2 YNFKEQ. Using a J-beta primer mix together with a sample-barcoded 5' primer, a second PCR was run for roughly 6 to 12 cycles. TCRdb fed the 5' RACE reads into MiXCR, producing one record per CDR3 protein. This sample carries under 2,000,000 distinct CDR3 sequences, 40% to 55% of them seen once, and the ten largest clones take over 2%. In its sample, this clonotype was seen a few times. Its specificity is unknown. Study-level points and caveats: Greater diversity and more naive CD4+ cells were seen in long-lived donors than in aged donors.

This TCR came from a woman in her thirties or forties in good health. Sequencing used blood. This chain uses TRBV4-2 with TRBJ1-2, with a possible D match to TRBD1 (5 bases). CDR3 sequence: CASSSAGQGYGYTF. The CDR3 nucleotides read TGTGCCAGCAGCTCAGCCGGGCAGGGCTATGGCTACACCTTC.